The clone carrying this T cell receptor (beta chain) occurred a few times. This specimen comes from a study of CD8 T cells in ankylosing spondylitis. TCRdb used MiXCR to reprocess the 5' RACE reads, holding one entry per CDR3 protein. Of over 130,000 distinct CDR3 sequences detected, 40% to 50% appear once; the ten largest clones hold roughly 15%. The CDR3 contains 15 residues. V trimming: 3 bases; J trimming: 5 bases; junction bases outside the gene matches: 4. CDR1 and CDR2 from the germline V gene are MGHDK and SYGVNS. The sample was synovial fluid, either unsorted or a sorted T cell fraction (not recorded which). This clonotype was sampled from a male donor with ankylosing spondylitis. The chain joins TRBV25-1 to TRBJ2-5, with TRBD2 identical over 12 bases. The CDR3 nucleotides are TGTGCCAGCAGTGATCCTAGCGGGAGGGCCGAGACCCAGTACTTC. It encodes CASSDPSGRAETQYF.